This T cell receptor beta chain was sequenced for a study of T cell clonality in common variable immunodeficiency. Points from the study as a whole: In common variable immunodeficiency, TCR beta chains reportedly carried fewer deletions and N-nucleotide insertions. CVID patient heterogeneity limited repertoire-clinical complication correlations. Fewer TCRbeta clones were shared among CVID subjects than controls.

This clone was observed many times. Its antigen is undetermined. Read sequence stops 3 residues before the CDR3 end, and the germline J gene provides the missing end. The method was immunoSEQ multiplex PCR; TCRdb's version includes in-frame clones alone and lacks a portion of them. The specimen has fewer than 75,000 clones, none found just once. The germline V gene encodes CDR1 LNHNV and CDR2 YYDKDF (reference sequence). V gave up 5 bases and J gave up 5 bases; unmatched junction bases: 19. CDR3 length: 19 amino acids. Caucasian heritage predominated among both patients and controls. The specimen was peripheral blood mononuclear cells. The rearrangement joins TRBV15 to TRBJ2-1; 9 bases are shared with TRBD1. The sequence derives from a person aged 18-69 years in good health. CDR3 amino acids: CATSAPQGATPQFNNEQFF. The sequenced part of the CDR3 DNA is TGTGCCACCAGCGCACCACAGGGGGCAACCCCGCAGTTCAACAATGAG.